This is a list of T cell receptor beta chains from one sample in a study of CD8 T cells in ankylosing spondylitis. TCRdb analysed the 5' RACE reads with MiXCR anew, one entry per CDR3 protein. The data hold 300,000 to 350,000 distinct CDR3 sequences, with roughly 14% observed a single time. Input material: blood, either unsorted or a sorted T cell fraction (not recorded which). Source of these receptors: a male donor with ankylosing spondylitis or in good health (not recorded which). The CDR3 runs from the conserved cysteine through the conserved F or W. The D gene is left open where the match is weak. Only part of the rows carry a size: once, few, many, or a class if the clone is expanded.

CDR3nt: TGTGCCAGCAGTGACTCTAGCGGCTCCTACAATGAGCAGTTCTTC
CDR3aa: CASSDSSGSYNEQFF
v_gene: TRBV6-4
d_gene: -
abundance: -
j_gene: TRBJ2-1

CDR3nt: TGTGCCAGCAGTGACGGAGGGAGGGGTGTGATTTCAGAGACCCAGTACTTC
CDR3aa: CASSDGGRGVISETQYF
v_gene: TRBV25-1
d_gene: TRBD2
abundance: -
j_gene: TRBJ2-5

CDR3nt: TGCGCCAGCAGCCCAGGCCGAGGCAGAAACTATGGCTACACCTTC
CDR3aa: CASSPGRGRNYGYTF
v_gene: TRBV5-1
d_gene: -
abundance: -
j_gene: TRBJ1-2

CDR3nt: TGTGCCAGCAGCCAAGGAGGGCTAGGCACAGATACGCAGTATTTT
CDR3aa: CASSQGGLGTDTQYF
v_gene: TRBV4-2
d_gene: -
abundance: -
j_gene: TRBJ2-3

CDR3nt: TGTGCCAGCAGTCCGGGACTAACCTTCCCCAAAAACATTCAGTACTTC
CDR3aa: CASSPGLTFPKNIQYF
v_gene: TRBV12-3/TRBV12-4
d_gene: TRBD2
abundance: few
j_gene: TRBJ2-4

CDR3nt: TGTGCCAGCAGCCGTAGCATGAACACTGAAGCTTTCTTT
CDR3aa: CASSRSMNTEAFF
v_gene: TRBV6-1
d_gene: -
abundance: -
j_gene: TRBJ1-1

CDR3nt: TGTGCCAGCAGTGAACGCGGGGGAAACACCATATATTTT
CDR3aa: CASSERGGNTIYF
v_gene: TRBV6-1
d_gene: -
abundance: few
j_gene: TRBJ1-3

CDR3nt: TGCAGCGGCAAGGGGGAGACCCAGTACTTC
CDR3aa: CSGKGETQYF
v_gene: TRBV29-1
d_gene: -
abundance: -
j_gene: TRBJ2-5

CDR3nt: TGTGCCAGCAGCCGGGGGTCTGGGGAGCTGTTTTTT
CDR3aa: CASSRGSGELFF
v_gene: TRBV3-1
d_gene: -
abundance: few
j_gene: TRBJ2-2

CDR3nt: TGTGCCAGCAGCTTAGGAGGGACGGACATTCAGTACTTC
CDR3aa: CASSLGGTDIQYF
v_gene: TRBV11-2
d_gene: -
abundance: -
j_gene: TRBJ2-4

CDR3nt: TGCGCCAGCAGTTTCGCGGCGGGGGGGAACGAGCAGTACTTC
CDR3aa: CASSFAAGGNEQYF
v_gene: TRBV5-1
d_gene: TRBD2
abundance: -
j_gene: TRBJ2-7

CDR3nt: TGTGCCAGCAGTGCGCGTTCGGCCACGAGAGAGACCCAGTACTTC
CDR3aa: CASSARSATRETQYF
v_gene: TRBV2
d_gene: -
abundance: -
j_gene: TRBJ2-5

CDR3nt: TGTGCCAGCAGCCAAGGAGTGCCCTCCTACGAGCAGTACTTC
CDR3aa: CASSQGVPSYEQYF
v_gene: TRBV14
d_gene: -
abundance: -
j_gene: TRBJ2-7

CDR3nt: TGTGCCAGCAGTGAAGGCAGGGCCTACGAGCAGTACTTC
CDR3aa: CASSEGRAYEQYF
v_gene: TRBV6-1
d_gene: -
abundance: -
j_gene: TRBJ2-7

CDR3nt: TGTGCCAGCAGGGCCCAACAAGGTTCACCCCTCCACTTT
CDR3aa: CASRAQQGSPLHF
v_gene: TRBV6-1
d_gene: -
abundance: -
j_gene: TRBJ1-6

CDR3nt: TGTGCCAGCAGTCTCGCTGCCAGGGAGCGTCAGCCCCAGCATTTT
CDR3aa: CASSLAARERQPQHF
v_gene: TRBV12-3/TRBV12-4
d_gene: -
abundance: -
j_gene: TRBJ1-5

CDR3nt: TGTGCCAGCAGCCAAGAAATCGGACGGGGTGGTGGGGCCCAGTACTTC
CDR3aa: CASSQEIGRGGGAQYF
v_gene: TRBV14
d_gene: -
abundance: -
j_gene: TRBJ2-5

CDR3nt: TGTGCCAGCAGCATTCTAGCGGGAGGGGGGGGCAATGAGCAGTTCTTC
CDR3aa: CASSILAGGGGNEQFF
v_gene: TRBV5-4
d_gene: TRBD2
abundance: -
j_gene: TRBJ2-1

CDR3nt: TGTGCCAGCAGCTTAGAGATGGGCCTACTCTCACCCCTCCACTTT
CDR3aa: CASSLEMGLLSPLHF
v_gene: TRBV7-8
d_gene: -
abundance: few
j_gene: TRBJ1-6

CDR3nt: TGTGCCAGCAGCCCGGACAGGGTCAATGAGCAGTTCTTC
CDR3aa: CASSPDRVNEQFF
v_gene: TRBV2
d_gene: TRBD1
abundance: many
j_gene: TRBJ2-1

CDR3nt: TGTGCCAGCAGTCTCCACCCCCGAGGTATGGCTAACTATGGCTACACCTTC
CDR3aa: CASSLHPRGMANYGYTF
v_gene: TRBV6-1
d_gene: -
abundance: few
j_gene: TRBJ1-2

CDR3nt: TGTGCCAGCAGTTACTCGGTGATACTACAGGGGAATGAGCAGTTCTTC
CDR3aa: CASSYSVILQGNEQFF
v_gene: TRBV6-5
d_gene: TRBD1
abundance: -
j_gene: TRBJ2-1

CDR3nt: TGTGCCAGCAGCTTAACCAGCGGGAGCTACGAGCGGTACTTC
CDR3aa: CASSLTSGSYERYF
v_gene: TRBV7-9
d_gene: TRBD2
abundance: few
j_gene: TRBJ2-7

CDR3nt: TGTGCCAGCAGCCAAGTCGAAGGTCATGAGCAGTTCTTC
CDR3aa: CASSQVEGHEQFF
v_gene: TRBV14
d_gene: -
abundance: few
j_gene: TRBJ2-1

CDR3nt: TGTGCCTCCTCCCCCTTTGGGGGATCCCTTTCACCCCTCCACTTT
CDR3aa: CASSPFGGSLSPLHF
v_gene: TRBV3-1
d_gene: -
abundance: -
j_gene: TRBJ1-6

CDR3nt: TGCAGCGTGGTATCCGGGACAGGTAGTGAAGCTTTCTTT
CDR3aa: CSVVSGTGSEAFF
v_gene: TRBV29-1
d_gene: TRBD1
abundance: many
j_gene: TRBJ1-1

CDR3nt: TGTGCCAGCAGCCAAATAGGGGGCGGCACTGAAGCTTTCTTT
CDR3aa: CASSQIGGGTEAFF
v_gene: TRBV3-1
d_gene: TRBD1
abundance: few
j_gene: TRBJ1-1

CDR3nt: TGCGCCAGTACAACCGGGACAGGGGGTTTCGAGCAGTACTTC
CDR3aa: CASTTGTGGFEQYF
v_gene: TRBV5-1
d_gene: TRBD1
abundance: -
j_gene: TRBJ2-7

CDR3nt: TGTGCCAGCAGTTTAAGGTGGCGGGAAGTTCGAACCGGGGAGCTGTTTTTT
CDR3aa: CASSLRWREVRTGELFF
v_gene: TRBV27
d_gene: -
abundance: few
j_gene: TRBJ2-2

CDR3nt: TGTGCCAGCCACCGTGAGAGGAACACTGAAGCTTTCTTT
CDR3aa: CASHRERNTEAFF
v_gene: TRBV12-3/TRBV12-4
d_gene: -
abundance: -
j_gene: TRBJ1-1

CDR3nt: TGTGCCAGCAGCTATCGACAGGGAGGGACCGGGGAGCTGTTTTTT
CDR3aa: CASSYRQGGTGELFF
v_gene: TRBV7-2
d_gene: -
abundance: -
j_gene: TRBJ2-2

CDR3nt: TGCAGTGCCAAGACAGGGGCCTACGAGCAGTACTTC
CDR3aa: CSAKTGAYEQYF
v_gene: TRBV20-1
d_gene: TRBD1
abundance: -
j_gene: TRBJ2-7

CDR3nt: TGCGCCAGCAGCCAAGATGACGCGGCTCCCTACGAGCAGTACTTC
CDR3aa: CASSQDDAAPYEQYF
v_gene: TRBV4-1
d_gene: -
abundance: -
j_gene: TRBJ2-7

CDR3nt: TGTGCCAGCAGCCAGCGAGGGTACACCGGGGAGCTGTTTTTT
CDR3aa: CASSQRGYTGELFF
v_gene: TRBV3-1
d_gene: -
abundance: few
j_gene: TRBJ2-2

CDR3nt: TGTGCCAGCAGCTCATCTAGCGGCAGGGAGCAGTTCTTC
CDR3aa: CASSSSSGREQFF
v_gene: TRBV7-2
d_gene: TRBD2
abundance: -
j_gene: TRBJ2-1

CDR3nt: TGTGCCAGCAGCAGCCCGGACAGGGGATCCTCTGAAGCTTTCTTT
CDR3aa: CASSSPDRGSSEAFF
v_gene: TRBV11-1
d_gene: TRBD1
abundance: many
j_gene: TRBJ1-1

CDR3nt: TGTGCCAGCCGCCGAGGGACAGCGGGGGCGGAAAAACTGTTTTTT
CDR3aa: CASRRGTAGAEKLFF
v_gene: TRBV3-1
d_gene: TRBD1
abundance: -
j_gene: TRBJ1-4

CDR3nt: TGCAGTGCTAGAGCGCACAATGAGCAGTTCTTC
CDR3aa: CSARAHNEQFF
v_gene: TRBV20-1
d_gene: -
abundance: -
j_gene: TRBJ2-1

CDR3nt: TGTGCCAGCAGTTACTCGATTGGGACGGCGGGCGAAAAACTGTTTTTT
CDR3aa: CASSYSIGTAGEKLFF
v_gene: TRBV6-5
d_gene: -
abundance: few
j_gene: TRBJ1-4

CDR3nt: TGCAGTGCTATGGACGAGGGGGAAAAACTGTTTTTT
CDR3aa: CSAMDEGEKLFF
v_gene: TRBV20-1
d_gene: -
abundance: many
j_gene: TRBJ1-4

CDR3nt: TGCGCCAGCAGCTCTAGAACCGGGACAGGGGCTTACGAGCAGTACTTC
CDR3aa: CASSSRTGTGAYEQYF
v_gene: TRBV5-1
d_gene: TRBD1
abundance: many
j_gene: TRBJ2-7

CDR3nt: TGTGCCAGCAGCTCGCCTTATTTGGGGCCTGGGTCAGAGACCCAGTACTTC
CDR3aa: CASSSPYLGPGSETQYF
v_gene: TRBV11-3
d_gene: -
abundance: -
j_gene: TRBJ2-5

CDR3nt: TGTGCCATCAGCTTCGGACAGTCCTCCTACGAGCAGTACTTC
CDR3aa: CAISFGQSSYEQYF
v_gene: TRBV10-3
d_gene: -
abundance: many
j_gene: TRBJ2-7

CDR3nt: TGTGCCAGCAGCTTAGGAAACAGGGCAGATACGCAGTATTTT
CDR3aa: CASSLGNRADTQYF
v_gene: TRBV7-9
d_gene: -
abundance: few
j_gene: TRBJ2-3

CDR3nt: TGTGCCAGCAGTGACTGGTTGGGCAGAAACTACAATGAGCAGTTCTTC
CDR3aa: CASSDWLGRNYNEQFF
v_gene: TRBV6-4
d_gene: -
abundance: -
j_gene: TRBJ2-1

CDR3nt: TGTGCCAGCAGCGTAGGCACTAGCCTAGCACTCGACGAGCAGTACTTC
CDR3aa: CASSVGTSLALDEQYF
v_gene: TRBV9
d_gene: -
abundance: few
j_gene: TRBJ2-7

CDR3nt: TGTGCCAGCAGGATATCTGCGGACCCCCCGGAGTACTTC
CDR3aa: CASRISADPPEYF
v_gene: TRBV2
d_gene: -
abundance: few
j_gene: TRBJ2-7

CDR3nt: TGTGCCAGCAGCTTATCGGAGCAGGGGCTCGGGGAGCTGTTTTTT
CDR3aa: CASSLSEQGLGELFF
v_gene: TRBV4-2
d_gene: -
abundance: -
j_gene: TRBJ2-2

CDR3nt: TGTGCCAGCAGCCAAGGTTTAGGAGGGTCCTCAGGGGCCAACGTCCTGACTTTC
CDR3aa: CASSQGLGGSSGANVLTF
v_gene: TRBV3-1
d_gene: -
abundance: few
j_gene: TRBJ2-6

CDR3nt: TGTGCCATCAGTCCGGGACCGAAGAACAATGAGCAGTTCTTC
CDR3aa: CAISPGPKNNEQFF
v_gene: TRBV10-3
d_gene: -
abundance: few
j_gene: TRBJ2-1

CDR3nt: TGCGCCAGCAGCCGACTCGGACTAGCGGCTAACTCCTACGAGCAGTACTTC
CDR3aa: CASSRLGLAANSYEQYF
v_gene: TRBV5-1
d_gene: TRBD2
abundance: -
j_gene: TRBJ2-7

CDR3nt: TGTGCCAGCAGCTTAGACCTAAGCGGCTTATACAATGAGCAGTTCTTC
CDR3aa: CASSLDLSGLYNEQFF
v_gene: TRBV11-2
d_gene: -
abundance: -
j_gene: TRBJ2-1

CDR3nt: TGTGCCAGCAGCCCGCCCGGGACAGGGGAAAAACTGTTTTTT
CDR3aa: CASSPPGTGEKLFF
v_gene: TRBV14
d_gene: TRBD1
abundance: -
j_gene: TRBJ1-4

CDR3nt: TGTGCCAGCAGAGCGGGGGGGAAAGAGACCCAGTACTTC
CDR3aa: CASRAGGKETQYF
v_gene: TRBV12-3/TRBV12-4
d_gene: TRBD2
abundance: -
j_gene: TRBJ2-5

CDR3nt: TGTGCCAGCAGTTTATATAAATCTTCTGGGGCCAACGTCCTGACTTTC
CDR3aa: CASSLYKSSGANVLTF
v_gene: TRBV27
d_gene: -
abundance: few
j_gene: TRBJ2-6

CDR3nt: TGTGCTAGTGGCCCGTGGCTCGCGAACACCGGGGAGCTGTTTTTT
CDR3aa: CASGPWLANTGELFF
v_gene: TRBV12-5
d_gene: -
abundance: few
j_gene: TRBJ2-2

CDR3nt: TGTGCCAGCAGTCGGGGACGGACGAACACTGAAGCTTTCTTT
CDR3aa: CASSRGRTNTEAFF
v_gene: TRBV6-1
d_gene: -
abundance: many
j_gene: TRBJ1-1